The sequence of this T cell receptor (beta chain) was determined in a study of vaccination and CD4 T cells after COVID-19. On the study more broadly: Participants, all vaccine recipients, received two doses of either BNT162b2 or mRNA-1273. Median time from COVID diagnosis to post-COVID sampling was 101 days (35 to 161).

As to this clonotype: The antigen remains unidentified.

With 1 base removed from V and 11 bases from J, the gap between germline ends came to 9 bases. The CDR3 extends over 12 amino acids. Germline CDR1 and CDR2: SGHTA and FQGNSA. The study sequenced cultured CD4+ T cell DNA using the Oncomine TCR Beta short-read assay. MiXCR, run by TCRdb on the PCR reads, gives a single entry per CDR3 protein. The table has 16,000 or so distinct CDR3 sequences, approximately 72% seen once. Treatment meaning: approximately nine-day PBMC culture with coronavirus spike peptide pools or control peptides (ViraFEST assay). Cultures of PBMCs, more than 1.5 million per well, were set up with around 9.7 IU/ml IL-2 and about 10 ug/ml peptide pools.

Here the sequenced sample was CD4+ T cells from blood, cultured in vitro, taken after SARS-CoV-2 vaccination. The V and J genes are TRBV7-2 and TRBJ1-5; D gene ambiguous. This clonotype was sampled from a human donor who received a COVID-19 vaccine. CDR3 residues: CASSLGPQAQHF. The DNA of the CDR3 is TGTGCCAGCAGCTTAGGACCCCAGGCCCAGCATTTT.